This T cell receptor (beta chain) emerged from a study of blood T cell repertoires in COVID-19. Across the whole study: Specimens from acute and convalescent COVID-19 originated in the United States, Italy and Spain. PBMCs, B-cell-depleted T cells, or T cells were the source of the cDNA or gDNA that made up the material.

V was clipped by 0 bases and J by 0 bases, with 24 bases between them. Germline V gives CDR1 MNHEY, CDR2 SMNVEV (reference sequence). The CDR3 runs to 21 residues. Original analysis: Estimated nucleated cell counts came from reference gene primer amplification. Sequencing used immunoSEQ multiplex PCR; TCRdb keeps in-frame clones, though not all of them. That table furnishes V, J and clone size, whereas the DNA furnished D and trimming. The sample yields 250,000 or so clones, approximately 88% seen once. Sample: peripheral blood. This sequence joins TRBV27 and TRBJ2-1, with D perhaps matching TRBD1 (6 bases). This receptor was taken from a woman in her 40s who had recovered from COVID-19. The CDR3 DNA is TGTGCCAGCAGTTTATCCTATCGGGGCAGGGGCTTACTTCTCTCCTACAATGAGCAGTTCTTC. It is translated as CASSLSYRGRGLLLSYNEQFF.